Below, 21 T cell receptor beta chains from the same sample are listed, as sequenced in a study of shared clonotypes between healthy human individuals. The method was immunoSEQ multiplex PCR; TCRdb's version includes in-frame clones alone and lacks a portion of them. The table lists about 1.1 million clones, 75% to 80% of them singletons. The sample was memory CD4+ T cells from PBMCs. Subset specified: CD45RA-negative fraction. These receptors came from a man between 18 and 35 years old in good health. Some clones in this sample may be carry-over from other donors' samples.

The chain couples TRBV13 to TRBJ2-1, with 7 bases identical to TRBD1. Germline V gives CDR1 PRHDT, CDR2 FYEKMQ (reference sequence). This CDR3 has 17 amino acids. The V gene end was trimmed by 4 bases and the J gene end by 0 bases; junction bases not matched to a gene: 9. The CDR3 bases are TGTGCCAGCAGCTCGATATCAGGGGGTGGCTCCTACAATGAGCAGTTCTTC. This encodes CASSSISGGGSYNEQFF.

The V gene is TRBV2, the J gene TRBJ2-3; D ambiguous. CDR1 and CDR2 from the germline V gene are SNHLY and FYNNEI. With 5 bases removed from V and 7 bases from J, the gap between germline ends came to 16 bases. This CDR3 spans 14 amino acids. The CDR3 loop reads CASSTRITPYTQYF. CDR3 DNA sequence: TGTGCCAGCAGTACTCGGATCACCCCATATACGCAGTATTTT.

This chain links TRBV2 with TRBJ2-3; TRBD2 agrees at 10 bases. The CDR3 has 16 residues. Germline values: CDR1 SNHLY, CDR2 FYNNEI. Trimming at V came to 8 bases and at J to 4 bases, leaving 12 bases not matched to a gene. In nucleotides, the CDR3 is TGTGCCAGCGGGGGGACTAGCGATTACAGGGCAGATACGCAGTATTTT. Translated, it gives CASGGTSDYRADTQYF.

The table lists this clone with a few counts. This chain uses TRBV2 with TRBJ2-1; TRBD1 matches at 9 bases. The CDR3 consists of 13 residues. The V and J ends lost 8 bases and 6 bases, in that order; junction bases with no gene match: 5. Germline CDR1 and CDR2: SNHLY and FYNNEI. CDR3 loop: CASGTGLGNEQFF. Written as DNA, the CDR3 is TGTGCCAGCGGGACAGGGTTGGGCAATGAGCAGTTCTTC.

V gene TRBV15 combines with J gene TRBJ2-7; unclear D gene. V lost 0 bases to trimming and J lost 2 bases, with 11 bases between them. CDR1 is LNHNV and CDR2 is YYDKDF in the germline V gene (reference sequence). This CDR3 spans 15 amino acids. CDR3 nucleotides: TGTGCCACCAGCAGAGAGGGATACTCCACCTACGAGCAGTACTTC. Protein sequence: CATSREGYSTYEQYF.

Here the CDR3 DNA reads TGTGCCAGCAGTTTATTCCAAGCGGGAGGGCCTCATGAGCAGTTCTTC. The encoded protein is CASSLFQAGGPHEQFF. This chain connects TRBV28 to TRBJ2-1, with 10 positions matching TRBD2. This CDR3 is 16 amino acids long. V shed 1 base and J 8 bases; nucleotides not matched to a gene: 8. The germline V gene encodes CDR1 MDHEN and CDR2 SYDVKM.

This chain joins TRBV29-1 and TRBJ2-1; possible D gene TRBD1, 6 bases. Trimming shortened V by 8 bases and J by 7 bases, and 27 bases separated the two germline ends. Germline CDR1 is SQVTM and CDR2 is ANQGSEA. The CDR3 runs to 16 residues. The CDR3 nucleotides are TGCAGCACCCCGGACAGTTCAAACGAGTTGCGGAATGAGCAGTTCTTC. It specifies CSTPDSSNELRNEQFF.

The chain links TRBV28 to TRBJ2-5; 11 positions agree with TRBD2. CDR3 length: 15 residues. J gave up 7 bases and V 7 bases, and 11 bases lay outside the gene matches. Germline V gives CDR1 MDHEN, CDR2 SYDVKM. The CDR3 nucleotides are TGTGCCAGCACTTCCCGACTAGCGGGGAGCGGGACCCAGTACTTC. Translating gives CASTSRLAGSGTQYF.

The gene calls are TRBV30 and TRBJ1-5; TRBD1 matches 7 bases. V was pared by 2 bases and J by 9 bases, with 16 bases of the junction left unmatched. CDR3 length equals 16 residues. Per germline, CDR1 GTSNPN and CDR2 SVGIG (reference sequence). CDR3 nucleotide sequence: TGTGCCTGGAGTAGATATGGGACAGATATTACATGGCCCCAGCATTTT. This codes for CAWSRYGTDITWPQHF.

The chain links TRBV29-1 to TRBJ2-1, with D maybe TRBD2 (5 bases). There are 14 residues in the CDR3. CDR1 SQVTM and CDR2 ANQGSEA come from the germline V gene. V shed 7 bases and J shed 6 bases, with 19 bases lying between them. The CDR3 loop is CSAQTAVTTNEQFF. Written as DNA, the CDR3 is TGCAGCGCCCAAACAGCGGTTACAACCAATGAGCAGTTCTTC.

The chain uses TRBV7-8 and TRBJ2-2, with D uncertain. The CDR3 is 15 amino acids. V shed 5 bases and J shed 1 base, with 11 bases lying between them. Germline CDR1 and CDR2: SGHVS and FQNEAQ. CDR3 sequence: CASSLRRENTGELFF. As DNA, the CDR3 is TGTGCCAGCAGCCTGAGGCGAGAGAACACCGGGGAGCTGTTTTTT.

This chain joins TRBV9 and TRBJ2-4, with 13 bases matching TRBD2. V lost 0 bases to trimming and J lost 3 bases; unmatched junction nucleotides: 3. CDR3 length: 17 amino acids. Germline V gene lookup returns CDR1 SGDLS and CDR2 YYNGEE. CDR3 protein: CASSVGTSGRGKNIQYF. DNA of the CDR3: TGTGCCAGCAGCGTAGGGACTAGCGGGAGAGGCAAAAACATTCAGTACTTC.

The chain combines TRBV18 with TRBJ2-7; a possible D gene is TRBD2 (6 bases). This CDR3 is 14 amino acids long. Germline CDR1 KGHSH, CDR2 LQKENI. Trimming removed 6 bases at V and 2 bases at J, with 14 bases between. The CDR3 sequence: CASSRDPLPYEQYF. The CDR3 DNA reads TGTGCCAGCTCGCGGGACCCCCTGCCCTACGAGCAGTACTTC.

This chain connects TRBV11-2 to TRBJ2-5; 8 nucleotides match TRBD2. The trim removed 3 bases at V and 4 bases at J, leaving 7 bases unmatched. The germline gives CDR1 SGHAT, CDR2 FQNNGV. The CDR3 totals 15 residues. The chain's CDR3 is CASSFSGGPPETQYF. CDR3 bases: TGTGCCAGCAGCTTTTCGGGAGGGCCCCCAGAGACCCAGTACTTC.

This clone was counted only a few times. This chain links TRBV15 with TRBJ2-3, with TRBD1 matching over 11 bases. Losses at the gene ends were 1 base for V and 4 bases for J; bases not matched to a gene: 4. From germline, CDR1 is LNHNV and CDR2 YYDKDF (reference sequence). The CDR3 sequence is 16 residues long. The CDR3 sequence: CATSRGGTGGADTQYF. The CDR3, as DNA: TGTGCCACCAGCAGAGGAGGGACAGGGGGGGCAGATACGCAGTATTTT.

The chain combines TRBV11-2 with TRBJ1-1; D might be TRBD1 (5 bases). Germline V gene data show CDR1 as SGHAT and CDR2 as FQNNGV. This CDR3 contains 14 residues. V lost 7 bases to trimming and J lost 0 bases, with 12 bases between them. The CDR3 loop is CASNQQAMNTEAFF. In nucleotides, the CDR3 is TGTGCCAGCAACCAACAGGCCATGAACACTGAAGCTTTCTTT.

The V and J genes are TRBV15 and TRBJ2-7; D remains ambiguous. Looked up from germline, CDR1 is LNHNV and CDR2 is YYDKDF (reference sequence). This CDR3 has 16 amino acids. V lost 3 bases, J lost 6 bases, and 21 bases lay in between. The CDR3 DNA sequence: TGTGCCACCAGCAGGGTGTACGGCTGGCTGGGATTCGAGCAGTACTTC. This gives the protein CATSRVYGWLGFEQYF.

The rearrangement uses TRBV6-5 and TRBJ1-1; no clear D. The CDR3 is 14 amino acids. Trimming pared 6 bases from V and 0 bases from J, leaving 11 bases between. Looked up from germline, CDR1 is MNHEY and CDR2 is SVGAGI. The CDR3 reads CASSPRFMNTEAFF. The CDR3, as DNA: TGTGCCAGCAGCCCCCGTTTTATGAACACTGAAGCTTTCTTT.

The rearrangement links TRBV7-9 to TRBJ2-6, with D perhaps TRBD1 (5 bases). The CDR3 loop spans 15 amino acids. V lost 2 bases to trimming and J lost 2 bases, with 7 bases between them. Germline loops: CDR1 SEHNR, CDR2 FQNEAQ (reference sequence). In DNA form, the CDR3 reads TGTGCCAGCAGCTTACAGGGAACTGGGGCCAACGTCCTGACTTTC. This encodes CASSLQGTGANVLTF. The full variable domain, completed using reference TRBV7-9 and TRBJ2-6, is DTGVSQNPRHKITKRGQNVTFRCDPISEHNRLYWYRQTLGQGPEFLTYFQNEAQLEKSRLLSDRFSAERPKGSFSTLEIQRTEQGDSAMYLCASSLQGTGANVLTFGAGSRLTVL.

CDR3 DNA sequence: TGTGCCACCAGCAGAGACTCAAGTAGCGACCCTGCGAGGGATACGCAGTATTTT. Encoded protein: CATSRDSSSDPARDTQYF. The chain is built from TRBV15 and TRBJ2-3; TRBD2 is a possible D gene (5 bases). V lost 0 bases and J 6 bases, leaving 22 bases between the germline ends. Germline V gene sequence: CDR1 LNHNV, CDR2 YYDKDF (reference sequence). The CDR3 sequence is 18 residues long. The entire variable domain, with the rest obtained from reference TRBV15 and TRBJ2-3, is as follows: DAMVIQNPRYQVTQFGKPVTLSCSQTLNHNVMYWYQQKSSQAPKLLFHYYDKDFNNEADTPDNFQSRRPNTSFCFLDIRSPGLGDTAMYLCATSRDSSSDPARDTQYFGPGTRLTVL.

This clone appeared a single time. This chain joins TRBV27 and TRBJ2-3; a possible D gene is TRBD1 (6 bases). V was pared by 3 bases and J by 0 bases, with 16 bases between. The CDR3 contains 17 residues. Germline V gene data show CDR1 as MNHEY and CDR2 as SMNVEV (reference sequence). This CDR3 is CASSFDRISASTDTQYF. The CDR3 DNA follows: TGTGCCAGCAGTTTCGACAGGATCTCTGCTAGCACAGATACGCAGTATTTT.